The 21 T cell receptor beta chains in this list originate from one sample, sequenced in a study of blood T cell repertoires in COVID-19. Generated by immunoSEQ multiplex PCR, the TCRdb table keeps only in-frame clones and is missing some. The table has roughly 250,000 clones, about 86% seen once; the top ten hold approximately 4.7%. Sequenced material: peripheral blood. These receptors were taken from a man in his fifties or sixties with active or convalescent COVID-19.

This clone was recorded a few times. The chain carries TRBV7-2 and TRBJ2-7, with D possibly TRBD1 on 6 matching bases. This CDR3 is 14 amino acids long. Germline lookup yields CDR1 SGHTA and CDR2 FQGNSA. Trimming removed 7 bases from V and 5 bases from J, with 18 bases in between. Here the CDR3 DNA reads TGTGCCAGCACTGGGACATTCGCTAGAGACGAGCAGTACTTC. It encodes CASTGTFARDEQYF.

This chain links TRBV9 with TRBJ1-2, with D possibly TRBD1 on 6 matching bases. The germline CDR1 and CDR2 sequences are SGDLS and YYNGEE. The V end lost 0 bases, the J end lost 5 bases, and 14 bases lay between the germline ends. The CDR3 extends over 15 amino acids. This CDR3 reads CASSVGTAQAYGYTF. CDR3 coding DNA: TGTGCCAGCAGCGTAGGGACAGCTCAGGCTTATGGCTACACCTTC.

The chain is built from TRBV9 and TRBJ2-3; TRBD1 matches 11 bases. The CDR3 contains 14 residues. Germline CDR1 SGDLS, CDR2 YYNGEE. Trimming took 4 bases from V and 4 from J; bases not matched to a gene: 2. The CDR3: CASSQGQGADTQYF. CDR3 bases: TGTGCCAGCAGCCAGGGACAGGGGGCAGATACGCAGTATTTT. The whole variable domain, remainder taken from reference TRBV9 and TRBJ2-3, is DSGVTQTPKHLITATGQRVTLRCSPRSGDLSVYWYQQSLDQGLQFLIQYYNGEERAKGNILERFSAQQFPDLHSELNLSSLELGDSALYFCASSQGQGADTQYFGPGTRLTVL.

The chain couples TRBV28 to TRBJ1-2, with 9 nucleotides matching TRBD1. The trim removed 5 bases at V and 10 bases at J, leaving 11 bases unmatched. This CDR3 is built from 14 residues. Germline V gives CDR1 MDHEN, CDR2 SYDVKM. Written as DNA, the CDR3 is TGTGCCAGCAGTCCACCGGGACAGGGCCCAAACTACACCTTC. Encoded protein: CASSPPGQGPNYTF.

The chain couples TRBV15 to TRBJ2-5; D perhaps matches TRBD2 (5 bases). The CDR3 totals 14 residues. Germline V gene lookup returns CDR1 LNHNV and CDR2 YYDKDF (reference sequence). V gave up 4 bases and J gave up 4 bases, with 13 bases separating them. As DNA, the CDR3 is TGTGCCACCAGCAAAGGACTGGGAGTAGAGACCCAGTACTTC. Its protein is CATSKGLGVETQYF.

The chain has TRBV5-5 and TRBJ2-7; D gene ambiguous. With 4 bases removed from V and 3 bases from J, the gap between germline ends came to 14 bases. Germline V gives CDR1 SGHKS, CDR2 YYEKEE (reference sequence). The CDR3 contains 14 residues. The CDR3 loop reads CASSPDGARYEQYF. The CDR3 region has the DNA TGTGCCAGCAGCCCAGACGGAGCCCGCTACGAGCAGTACTTC.

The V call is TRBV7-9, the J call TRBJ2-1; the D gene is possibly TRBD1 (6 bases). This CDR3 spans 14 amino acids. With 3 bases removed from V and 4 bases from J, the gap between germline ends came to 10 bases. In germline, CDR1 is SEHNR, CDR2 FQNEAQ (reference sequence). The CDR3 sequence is CASSLSGQYNEQFF. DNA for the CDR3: TGTGCCAGCAGCTTGAGTGGACAGTACAATGAGCAGTTCTTC.

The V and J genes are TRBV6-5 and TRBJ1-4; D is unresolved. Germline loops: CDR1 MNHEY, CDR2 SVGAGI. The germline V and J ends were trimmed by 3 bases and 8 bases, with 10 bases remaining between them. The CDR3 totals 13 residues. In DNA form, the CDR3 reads TGTGCCAGCAGTTATAGTATCAAGGAAAAACTGTTTTTT. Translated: CASSYSIKEKLFF.

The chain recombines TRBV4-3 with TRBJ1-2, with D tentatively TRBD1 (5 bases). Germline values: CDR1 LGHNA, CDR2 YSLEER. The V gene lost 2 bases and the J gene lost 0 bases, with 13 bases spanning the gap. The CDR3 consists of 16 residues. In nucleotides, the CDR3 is TGCGCCAGCAGCCAAACCCGACAGAGTGCTAACTATGGCTACACCTTC. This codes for CASSQTRQSANYGYTF.

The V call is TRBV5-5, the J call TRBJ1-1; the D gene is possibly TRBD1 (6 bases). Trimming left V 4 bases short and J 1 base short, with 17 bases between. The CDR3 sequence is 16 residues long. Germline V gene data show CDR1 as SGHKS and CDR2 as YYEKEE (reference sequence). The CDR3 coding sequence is TGTGCCAGCAGCAAGGTTTCCAGGGGACCGAACACTGAAGCTTTCTTT. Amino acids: CASSKVSRGPNTEAFF.

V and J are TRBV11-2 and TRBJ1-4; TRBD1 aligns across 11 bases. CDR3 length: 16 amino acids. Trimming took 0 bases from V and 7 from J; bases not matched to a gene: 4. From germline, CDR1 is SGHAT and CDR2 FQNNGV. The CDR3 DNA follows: TGTGCCAGCAGCTTAGATCGGACAGGGGGCCTTGAAAAACTGTTTTTT. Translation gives CASSLDRTGGLEKLFF.

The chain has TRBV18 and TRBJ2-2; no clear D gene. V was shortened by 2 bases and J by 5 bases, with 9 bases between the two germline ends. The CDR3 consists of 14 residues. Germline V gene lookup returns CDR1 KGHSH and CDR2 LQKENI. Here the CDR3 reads CASSPFEVTGELFF. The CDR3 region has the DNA TGTGCCAGCTCACCATTTGAGGTTACCGGGGAGCTGTTTTTT. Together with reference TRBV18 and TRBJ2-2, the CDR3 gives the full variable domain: NAGVMQNPRHLVRRRGQEARLRCSPMKGHSHVYWYRQLPEEGLKFMVYLQKENIIDESGMPKERFSAEFPKEGPSILRIQQVVRGDSAAYFCASSPFEVTGELFFGEGSRLTVL.

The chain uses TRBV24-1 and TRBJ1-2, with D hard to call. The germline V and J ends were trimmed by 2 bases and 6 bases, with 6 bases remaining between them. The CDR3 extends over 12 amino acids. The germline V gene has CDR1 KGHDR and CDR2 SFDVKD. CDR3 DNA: TGTGCCACCAGTGATTCGAGGGATGGCTACACCTTC. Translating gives CATSDSRDGYTF.

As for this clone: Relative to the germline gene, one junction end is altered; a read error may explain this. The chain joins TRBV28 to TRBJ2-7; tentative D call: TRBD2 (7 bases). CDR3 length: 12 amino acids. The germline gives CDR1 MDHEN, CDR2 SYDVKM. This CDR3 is CASSLRGDEGDF. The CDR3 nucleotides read TGTGCCAGCAGTTTACGGGGGGACGAGGGGGACTTC.

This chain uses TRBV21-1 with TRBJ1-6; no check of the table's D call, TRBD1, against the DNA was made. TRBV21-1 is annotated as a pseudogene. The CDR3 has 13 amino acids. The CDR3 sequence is CAPPGTRRTPLHF. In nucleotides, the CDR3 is TGTGCCCCCCCGGGGACACGGAGGACACCCCTCCACTTT.

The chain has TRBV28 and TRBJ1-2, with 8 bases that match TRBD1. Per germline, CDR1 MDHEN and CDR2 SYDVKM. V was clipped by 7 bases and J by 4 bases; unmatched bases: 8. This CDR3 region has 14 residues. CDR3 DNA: TGTGCCAGCACCTCAGGGGGCAGGTTCTATGGCTACACCTTC. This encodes CASTSGGRFYGYTF.

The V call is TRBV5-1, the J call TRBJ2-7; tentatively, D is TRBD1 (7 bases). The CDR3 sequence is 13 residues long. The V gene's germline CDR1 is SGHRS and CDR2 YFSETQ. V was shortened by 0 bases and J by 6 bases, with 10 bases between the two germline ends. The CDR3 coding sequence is TGCGCCAGCAGCTTGGGGCAGGGGGGCGAGCAGTACTTC. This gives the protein CASSLGQGGEQYF.

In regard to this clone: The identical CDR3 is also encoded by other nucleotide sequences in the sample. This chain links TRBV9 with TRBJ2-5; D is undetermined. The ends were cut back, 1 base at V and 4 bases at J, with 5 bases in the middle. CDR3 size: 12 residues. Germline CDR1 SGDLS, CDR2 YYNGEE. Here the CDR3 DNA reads TGTGCCAGCAGCGTAACGGGAGAGACCCAGTACTTC. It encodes CASSVTGETQYF.

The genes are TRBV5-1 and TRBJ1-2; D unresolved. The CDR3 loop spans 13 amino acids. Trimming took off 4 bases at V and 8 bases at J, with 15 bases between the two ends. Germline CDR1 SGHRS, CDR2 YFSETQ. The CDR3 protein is CASSSGLLGGYTF. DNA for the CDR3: TGCGCCAGCAGCAGCGGCCTCTTAGGAGGCTACACCTTC.

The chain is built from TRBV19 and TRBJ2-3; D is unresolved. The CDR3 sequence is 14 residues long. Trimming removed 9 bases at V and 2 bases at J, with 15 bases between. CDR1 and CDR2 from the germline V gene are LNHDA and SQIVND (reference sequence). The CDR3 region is CASRREKSTDTQYF. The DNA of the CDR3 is TGTGCCAGCAGGCGTGAGAAGTCCACAGATACGCAGTATTTT.

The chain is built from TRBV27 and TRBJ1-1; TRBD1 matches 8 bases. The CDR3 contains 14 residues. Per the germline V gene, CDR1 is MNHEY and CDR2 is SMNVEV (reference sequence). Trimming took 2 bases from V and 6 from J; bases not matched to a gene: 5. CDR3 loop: CASSLIPGGPEAFF. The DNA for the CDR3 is TGTGCCAGCAGTTTAATCCCAGGGGGCCCTGAAGCTTTCTTT.